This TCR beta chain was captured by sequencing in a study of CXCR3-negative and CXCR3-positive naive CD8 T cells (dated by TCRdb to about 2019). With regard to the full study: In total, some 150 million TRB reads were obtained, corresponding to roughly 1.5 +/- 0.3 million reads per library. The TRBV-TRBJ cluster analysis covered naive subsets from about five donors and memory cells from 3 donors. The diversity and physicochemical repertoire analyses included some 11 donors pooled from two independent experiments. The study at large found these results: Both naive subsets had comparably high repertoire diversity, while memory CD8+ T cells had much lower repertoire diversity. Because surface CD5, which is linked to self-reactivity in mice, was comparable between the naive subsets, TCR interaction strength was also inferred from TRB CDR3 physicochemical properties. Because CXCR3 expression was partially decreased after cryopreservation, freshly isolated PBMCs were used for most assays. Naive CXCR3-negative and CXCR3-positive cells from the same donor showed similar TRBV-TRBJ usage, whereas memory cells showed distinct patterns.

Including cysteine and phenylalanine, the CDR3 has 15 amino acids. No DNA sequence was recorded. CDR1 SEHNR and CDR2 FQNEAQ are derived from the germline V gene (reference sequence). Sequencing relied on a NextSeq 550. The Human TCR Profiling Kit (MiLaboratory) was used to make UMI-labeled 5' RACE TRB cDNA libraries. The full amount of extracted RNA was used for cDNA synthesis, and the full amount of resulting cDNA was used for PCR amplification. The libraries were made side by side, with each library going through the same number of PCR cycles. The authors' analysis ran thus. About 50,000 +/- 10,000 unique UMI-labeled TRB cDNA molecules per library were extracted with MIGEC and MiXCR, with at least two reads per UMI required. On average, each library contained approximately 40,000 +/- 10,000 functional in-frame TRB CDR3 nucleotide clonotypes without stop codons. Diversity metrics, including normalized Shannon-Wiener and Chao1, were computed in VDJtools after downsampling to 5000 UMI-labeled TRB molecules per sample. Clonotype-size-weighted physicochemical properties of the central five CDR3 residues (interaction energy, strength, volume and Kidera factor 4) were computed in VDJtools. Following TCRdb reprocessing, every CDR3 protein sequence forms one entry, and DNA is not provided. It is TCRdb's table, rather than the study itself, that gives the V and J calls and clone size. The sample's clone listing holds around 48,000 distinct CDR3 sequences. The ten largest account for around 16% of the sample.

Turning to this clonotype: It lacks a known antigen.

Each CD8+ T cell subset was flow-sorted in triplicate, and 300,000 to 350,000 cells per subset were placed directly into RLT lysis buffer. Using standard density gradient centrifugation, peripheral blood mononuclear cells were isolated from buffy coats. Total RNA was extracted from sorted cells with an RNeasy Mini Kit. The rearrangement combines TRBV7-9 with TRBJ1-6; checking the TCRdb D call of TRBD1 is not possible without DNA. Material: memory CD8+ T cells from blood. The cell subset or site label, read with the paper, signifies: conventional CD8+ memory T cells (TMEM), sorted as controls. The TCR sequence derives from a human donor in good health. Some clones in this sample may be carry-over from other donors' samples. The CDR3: CASSPLVDTRAPLHF.